A selection of T cell receptor beta chains follows, all from one sample in a study of blood T cells in healthy people across ages. TCRdb reprocessed the 5' RACE reads via MiXCR and lists one record per CDR3 protein. The sample lists 1 million to 1.2 million distinct CDR3 sequences; less than 45% were seen once. The specimen was blood. The source of these receptors is a man aged 18 to 30 in good health. Each CDR3 is given with its conserved first and last residue. A D gene is named only where the DNA matches it firmly. For some rows the clone size is stated as once, few or many, or as a class when expanded; others skip it.

D	V	J	size	DNA	CDR3
TRBD1	TRBV29-1	TRBJ1-1	few	TGCAGCGTCGCCAAAGGCACAGGGGGCACTGAAGCTTTCTTT	CSVAKGTGGTEAFF
.	TRBV30	TRBJ2-1	.	TGTGCCTGGAGAAGAAGGAGTATGGGGAATGAGCGGTTCTTC	CAWRRRSMGNERFF
TRBD1	TRBV5-1	TRBJ1-1	.	TGCGCCAGCAGCCGCGACAGGGCTGGAGATACTGAAGCTTTCTTT	CASSRDRAGDTEAFF
.	TRBV24-1	TRBJ2-3	.	TGTGCCACCAGTGTGGAGGGCACAGATACGCAGTATTTT	CATSVEGTDTQYF
.	TRBV30	TRBJ1-1	.	TGTGCCTGGAGTGTCGGGAGTCGGACTGAAGTTTTCTTT	CAWSVGSRTEVFF
.	TRBV6-1	TRBJ2-2	.	TGTGCCAGCAGTATACACTCCCCGAACACCGGGGAGCTGTTTTTT	CASSIHSPNTGELFF
.	TRBV6-2/TRBV6-3	TRBJ2-5	few	TGTGCCAGCATGGGGGAGCAAGAGACCCAGTACTTC	CASMGEQETQYF
TRBD2	TRBV29-1	TRBJ2-1	many	TGCAGCGTCTTGTTAGTGGGGGGGGTTAGGGAGCAGTTCTTC	CSVLLVGGVREQFF
TRBD1	TRBV5-1	TRBJ1-1	.	TGCGCCAGCAGGGACAGGGTACGTGCGAACACTGAAGCTTTCTTT	CASRDRVRANTEAFF
.	TRBV4-1	TRBJ1-4	few	TGCGCCAGCAGCCTAATCGGGACTCTGGAAAAACTGTTTTTT	CASSLIGTLEKLFF